The T cell receptor beta chain described here comes from a study of tumor-infiltrating lymphocytes in primary liver carcinoma. Study-level points and caveats: Since sampling was bulk and unsorted, CD4+ and CD8+ repertoires were not compared. It was tumor-adjacent and tumor-blood pairs that overlapped less than tumor region pairs did. The difference in top-250-clone fraction between tumors and blood was significant, favoring tumors (p = 0.039).

TCR beta cDNA came from approximately 490 ng total RNA, primed with a constant-region primer. Libraries of TCR beta came from three nested multiplex PCR rounds with slightly modified ARM-PCR. TRBV1-TRBV30 forward primers and a C-beta reverse primer were used in the first two PCR rounds, which each ran for approximately 11 cycles. TCRdb reprocessed the multiplex PCR reads with MiXCR, giving one entry per CDR3 protein. The table has about 310,000 distinct CDR3 sequences, roughly 60% seen once. This clonotype has at least ten counts. No antigen is known for it. The germline V and J ends were trimmed by 5 bases and 4 bases, with 11 bases remaining between them. The CDR3 runs to 13 residues. Per the germline V gene, CDR1 is SGHAT and CDR2 is FQNNGV. Germline DNA was extracted alongside blood RNA, which was obtained from unsorted whole blood. Preoperatively, peripheral blood was drawn, four milliliters in total.

The chain links TRBV11-2 to TRBJ1-2; D perhaps matches TRBD1 (6 bases). The sequenced sample consisted of peripheral blood. This clonotype originated in a woman aged 25 to 39 with primary liver carcinoma and hepatitis B virus infection. This CDR3 reads CASSPVGGYGYTF. In DNA, the CDR3 is TGTGCCAGCAGCCCGGTAGGGGGCTATGGCTACACCTTC.